Each of the 32 T cell receptor beta chains below was sequenced from the same sample in a study of blood T cell repertoires in COVID-19. TCRdb's copy holds only in-frame clones and misses some; the assay was immunoSEQ multiplex PCR. This sample has roughly 150,000 clones, with 75% to 90% found just once. The specimen was peripheral blood. The receptors originated from a woman of 80 years or more with acute or convalescent COVID-19.

This clone appeared a single time. The chain recombines TRBV7-2 with TRBJ2-7, with 8 bases matching TRBD2. Trimming took 3 bases from V and 9 from J; bases not matched to a gene: 13. The CDR3 length is 15 residues. Germline CDR1 SGHTA, CDR2 FQGNSA. The CDR3 protein is CASSFGPASGFVQYF. In nucleotides, the CDR3 is TGTGCCAGCAGCTTTGGACCCGCTAGCGGGTTCGTGCAGTACTTC.

V usage is TRBV6-5 and J usage is TRBJ1-1; the D gene is possibly TRBD1 (5 bases). This CDR3 has 14 amino acids. Trimming cost V 6 bases and J 6 bases, with 17 bases left between them. Looked up from germline, CDR1 is MNHEY and CDR2 is SVGAGI. The CDR3 DNA reads as TGTGCCAGCAGCCCCCTGGGAGGGGTCCCTGAAGCTTTCTTT. Its protein product is CASSPLGGVPEAFF.

In its sample, this clone was seen once. The chain is built from TRBV15 and TRBJ1-5; the D is unclear. Germline loops: CDR1 LNHNV, CDR2 YYDKDF (reference sequence). This CDR3 is 14 amino acids long. The V and J ends lost 3 bases and 6 bases respectively, with 12 bases between them. The CDR3: CATSRALSGQPQHF. The DNA for the CDR3 is TGTGCCACCAGCAGGGCCCTCAGCGGTCAGCCCCAGCATTTT.

This chain joins TRBV18 and TRBJ2-7; D possibly corresponds to TRBD1 (6 bases). The CDR3 length is 17 residues. Trimming stripped 2 bases from V and 2 bases from J, with 19 bases between. Per germline, CDR1 KGHSH and CDR2 LQKENI. The CDR3 coding sequence is TGTGCCAGCTCACCAAGACGAACGACAGGAGTTCCCTACGAGCAGTACTTC. Translation: CASSPRRTTGVPYEQYF. The full variable domain, with the rest looked up from reference TRBV18 and TRBJ2-7, is NAGVMQNPRHLVRRRGQEARLRCSPMKGHSHVYWYRQLPEEGLKFMVYLQKENIIDESGMPKERFSAEFPKEGPSILRIQQVVRGDSAAYFCASSPRRTTGVPYEQYFGPGTRLTVT.

The rearrangement joins TRBV6-9 to TRBJ1-3, with D possibly being TRBD1 (5 bases). Deletions cut 4 bases from V and 4 bases from J, with 11 bases between. The CDR3 spans 14 residues. The germline V gene has CDR1 MNHGY and CDR2 SVAAGI. CDR3 bases: TGTGCCAGCAGTTGCAGGGTTAAGGGAAACACCATATATTTT. The encoded protein is CASSCRVKGNTIYF.

This chain joins TRBV20-1 and TRBJ2-7, with D possibly matching TRBD1 (5 bases). Germline V gene lookup returns CDR1 DFQATT and CDR2 SNEGSKA (reference sequence). Between the trimmed V and J ends, which lost 6 bases and 5 bases, there was a span of 14 bases. CDR3 length: 12 residues. For the CDR3, the DNA is TGCAGTGCGAGTTCCTGGGGCCACGAGCAGTACTTC. Translating it yields CSASSWGHEQYF.

The chain uses TRBV11-3 and TRBJ2-3; weak D call: TRBD2 (6 bases). Looked up from germline, CDR1 is SGHNT and CDR2 is YENEEA. CDR3 length: 16 amino acids. Trimming removed 3 bases at V and 2 bases at J, with 15 bases between. The DNA for the CDR3 is TGTGCCAGCAGCTTTGGAGGGCGTCAGTACACAGATACGCAGTATTTT. It is translated as CASSFGGRQYTDTQYF.

In DNA form, the CDR3 reads TGTGCCAGCAGTTTAGTCAGGGGGCCTGGCATTGGAAACACCATATATTTT. It codes for CASSLVRGPGIGNTIYF. The V call is TRBV28, the J call TRBJ1-3, with 8 bases fitting TRBD1. The CDR3 loop spans 17 amino acids. The germline CDR1 and CDR2 sequences are MDHEN and SYDVKM. V lost 2 bases and J lost 3; bases outside the gene matches: 9.

V usage is TRBV27 and J usage is TRBJ2-7; 9 nucleotides agree with TRBD1. Germline lookup yields CDR1 MNHEY and CDR2 SMNVEV (reference sequence). The ends lost 3 bases at V and 3 bases at J; junction bases unmatched: 6. The CDR3 totals 15 residues. The CDR3 spells CASSFGSGQGYEQYF. DNA of the CDR3: TGTGCCAGCAGTTTCGGTTCGGGACAGGGCTACGAGCAGTACTTC.

The chain has TRBV19 and TRBJ2-5, with TRBD1 matching 9 bases. The germline gives CDR1 LNHDA, CDR2 SQIVND (reference sequence). With 5 bases clipped from V and 7 bases from J, the junction kept 11 bases outside the gene matches. There are 15 residues in the CDR3. CDR3 amino acids: CASSDRDRVVGTQYF. Written as DNA, the CDR3 is TGTGCCAGTAGTGACCGGGACAGGGTTGTCGGGACCCAGTACTTC.

The genes are TRBV28 and TRBJ2-7; 8 nucleotides agree with TRBD1. The V gene's germline CDR1 is MDHEN and CDR2 SYDVKM. The CDR3 covers 14 residues. J gave up 5 bases and V 6 bases, and 9 bases lay outside the gene matches. The CDR3 here is CASRMATGVNEQYF. As DNA, the CDR3 is TGTGCCAGCAGGATGGCGACAGGGGTTAACGAGCAGTACTTC.

The rearrangement joins TRBV28 to TRBJ2-1; TRBD2 aligns across 9 bases. V trimming: 6 bases; J trimming: 5 bases; junction bases outside the gene matches: 11. The germline V gene has CDR1 MDHEN and CDR2 SYDVKM. This CDR3 contains 16 residues. In DNA, the CDR3 is TGTGCCAGCAGCCTACCGGGAGCGGGAGGTAACAATGAGCAGTTCTTC. Protein: CASSLPGAGGNNEQFF. The full variable domain, its missing parts supplied by reference TRBV28 and TRBJ2-1, is DVKVTQSSRYLVKRTGEKVFLECVQDMDHENMFWYRQDPGLGLRLIYFSYDVKMKEKGDIPEGYSVSREKKERFSLILESASTNQTSMYLCASSLPGAGGNNEQFFGPGTRLTVL.

This chain joins TRBV7-8 and TRBJ1-6; D remains unclear. Germline-derived CDR1 and CDR2 are SGHVS and FQNEAQ. The CDR3 sequence is 16 residues long. The ends were cut back, 1 base at V and 4 bases at J, with 11 bases in the middle. The CDR3 sequence: CASSLGRIVYNSPLHF. CDR3 nucleotides: TGTGCCAGCAGCTTAGGGCGGATCGTATATAATTCACCCCTCCACTTT.

The chain couples TRBV18 to TRBJ1-3; 7 bases are shared with TRBD1. Unmatched junction bases numbered 5, after V lost 2 bases and J lost 1 base. The CDR3 covers 16 residues. Germline V gives CDR1 KGHSH, CDR2 LQKENI. The CDR3: CASSPNTGVSGNTIYF. The CDR3 region has the DNA TGTGCCAGCTCACCAAATACAGGGGTTTCTGGAAACACCATATATTTT.

The J gene is TRBJ1-4, the V gene TRBV6-5, with a possible D match to TRBD1 (5 bases). The germline V gene encodes CDR1 MNHEY and CDR2 SVGAGI. The CDR3 loop spans 12 amino acids. V lost 7 bases to trimming and J lost 8 bases, with 11 bases between them. CDR3 nucleotide sequence: TGTGCCAGCACCGTACGGGGGGAAAAACTGTTTTTT. Translation: CASTVRGEKLFF.

V and J are TRBV5-5 and TRBJ1-6, with a tentative D call TRBD1 (6 bases). This CDR3 has 19 residues. V dropped 4 bases and J dropped 4 bases, with 24 bases sitting between them. The germline V gene has CDR1 SGHKS and CDR2 YYEKEE (reference sequence). CDR3 sequence (DNA): TGTGCCAGCAGCCCCCTTGGCAGGGGTCATTACCCGTATAATTCACCCCTCCACTTT. Encoded protein: CASSPLGRGHYPYNSPLHF.

This clone was detected once. The chain is built from TRBV6-6 and TRBJ2-7; D might be TRBD2 (7 bases). CDR1 MNHNY and CDR2 SVGAGI come from the germline V gene (reference sequence). The CDR3 spans 16 residues. Deletions cut 6 bases from V and 6 bases from J, with 24 bases between. CDR3 in DNA: TGTGCCAGCAGCCGTTTAGGGGGGAGGGCCCAAGGCGAGCAGTACTTC. Its translation: CASSRLGGRAQGEQYF.

The chain links TRBV5-1 to TRBJ1-1; D not certain. V was trimmed by 5 bases and J by 1 base, leaving 12 bases between them. The CDR3 has 14 amino acids. Germline CDR1 is SGHRS and CDR2 is YFSETQ. For the CDR3, the DNA is TGCGCCAGCAGTCTTACAGTCTCGAACACTGAAGCTTTCTTT. Protein: CASSLTVSNTEAFF. Full variable domain (outside the CDR3, taken from reference TRBV5-1 and TRBJ1-1): KAGVTQTPRYLIKTRGQQVTLSCSPISGHRSVSWYQQTPGQGLQFLFEYFSETQRNKGNFPGRFSGRQFSNSRSEMNVSTLELGDSALYLCASSLTVSNTEAFFGQGTRLTVV.

The V and J genes are TRBV19 and TRBJ2-3; no clear D gene. CDR3 length: 14 amino acids. Between the trimmed V and J ends, which lost 5 bases and 0 bases, there was a span of 9 bases. Germline V lookup: CDR1 LNHDA, CDR2 SQIVND (reference sequence). CDR3 region: CASSQDSSTDTQYF. CDR3 nucleotide sequence: TGTGCCAGTAGTCAGGATTCTAGCACAGATACGCAGTATTTT.

The chain links TRBV9 to TRBJ1-2; D ambiguous. CDR1 SGDLS and CDR2 YYNGEE come from the germline V gene. V was trimmed by 0 bases and J by 1 base, leaving 10 bases between them. The CDR3 extends over 15 amino acids. CDR3: CASSVGTGYNYGYTF. The CDR3 DNA sequence: TGTGCCAGCAGCGTAGGCACGGGGTATAACTATGGCTACACCTTC.

The chain couples TRBV15 to TRBJ2-2; TRBD1 is a possible D gene (6 bases). CDR1 and CDR2 (germline): LNHNV, YYDKDF (reference sequence). CDR3 length: 19 amino acids. V gave up 1 base and J gave up 0 bases, with 18 bases separating them. CDR3 sequence (DNA): TGTGCCACCAGCAGAGGATTGTTTAGGGGGACACCGAACACCGGGGAGCTGTTTTTT. Its protein product is CATSRGLFRGTPNTGELFF.

V and J are TRBV28 and TRBJ2-5; 14 bases line up with TRBD2. This CDR3 is built from 20 residues. J gave up 0 bases and V 6 bases, and 15 bases lay outside the gene matches. Germline values: CDR1 MDHEN, CDR2 SYDVKM. In nucleotides, the CDR3 is TGTGCCAGCAGCCCGGGACTAGCGGGGGCCGGACTCGTGTACCAAGAGACCCAGTACTTC. Translation: CASSPGLAGAGLVYQETQYF. The variable domain in full, with the rest retrieved from reference TRBV28 and TRBJ2-5, is DVKVTQSSRYLVKRTGEKVFLECVQDMDHENMFWYRQDPGLGLRLIYFSYDVKMKEKGDIPEGYSVSREKKERFSLILESASTNQTSMYLCASSPGLAGAGLVYQETQYFGPGTRLLVL.

The chain carries TRBV21-1 and TRBJ1-2. TRBV21-1 is reported as a pseudogene. This CDR3 comprises 17 residues. DNA of the CDR3: TGTGCCAGCAGCCCGGGGGGGAGGGGTCCATCTGCATATGGCTACACCTTC. Protein sequence: CASSPGGRGPSAYGYTF.

The chain joins TRBV18 to TRBJ2-5; a possible D gene is TRBD1 (6 bases). Trimming removed 3 bases from V and 5 bases from J, with 19 bases in between. The CDR3 has 16 amino acids. CDR1 and CDR2 from the germline V gene are KGHSH and LQKENI. CDR3 region: CASSPAGTPAVETQYF. CDR3 nucleotides: TGTGCCAGCTCACCCGCCGGGACACCTGCTGTGGAGACCCAGTACTTC.

The chain recombines TRBV27 with TRBJ2-7; no clear D. Germline loops: CDR1 MNHEY, CDR2 SMNVEV (reference sequence). This CDR3 is built from 13 residues. V shed 3 bases and J shed 3 bases, with 9 bases lying between them. The CDR3 loop reads CASSLGLYYEQYF. CDR3 DNA: TGTGCCAGCAGTTTGGGCCTTTACTACGAGCAGTACTTC.

The V call is TRBV18, the J call TRBJ1-3; 7 bases are a match to TRBD1. Germline V CDR1 and CDR2: KGHSH, LQKENI. The CDR3 covers 15 residues. Trimming took 5 bases from V and 0 from J; bases not matched to a gene: 4. As DNA, the CDR3 is TGTGCCAGCTCAACTGAGGGGGCCTCTGGAAACACCATATATTTT. Amino acids: CASSTEGASGNTIYF.

Only a few counts were recorded for this clone. V usage is TRBV2 and J usage is TRBJ2-7, with 8 nucleotides matching TRBD2. This CDR3 comprises 15 residues. V lost 3 bases, J lost 0 bases, and 4 bases stayed unmatched. Germline V gene lookup returns CDR1 SNHLY and CDR2 FYNNEI. Written as DNA, the CDR3 is TGTGCCAGCAGTGAGGGGCGGGGGGCCTCCTACGAGCAGTACTTC. Translation: CASSEGRGASYEQYF.

This chain uses TRBV2 with TRBJ1-2, with no clear D. The CDR3 has 14 amino acids. Per the germline V gene, CDR1 is SNHLY and CDR2 is FYNNEI. V lost 4 bases and J 0 bases, leaving 9 bases between the germline ends. CDR3 DNA: TGTGCCAGCAGTGTGAACAGAGCTAACTATGGCTACACCTTC. It codes for CASSVNRANYGYTF.

The J gene is TRBJ1-1, the V gene TRBV7-2; 9 nucleotides match TRBD1. Germline V gene data show CDR1 as SGHTA and CDR2 as FQGNSA. With V trimmed by 5 bases and J by 5 bases, 9 bases remained unmatched. The CDR3 is 15 residues long. The CDR3 DNA follows: TGTGCCAGCAGCCTCGGACAGGGGCGGAGGACTGAAGCTTTCTTT. It encodes CASSLGQGRRTEAFF.

The genes are TRBV14 and TRBJ2-7; D possibly corresponds to TRBD1 (6 bases). V gave up 0 bases and J gave up 4 bases, with 10 bases separating them. In germline, CDR1 is SGHDN, CDR2 FVKESK. This CDR3 has 14 residues. In nucleotides, the CDR3 is TGTGCCAGCAGCCAAGAGAGGGGACAATACGAGCAGTACTTC. The encoded protein is CASSQERGQYEQYF. Full variable domain (remainder filled in from reference TRBV14 and TRBJ2-7): EAGVTQFPSHSVIEKGQTVTLRCDPISGHDNLYWYRRVMGKEIKFLLHFVKESKQDESGMPNNRFLAERTGGTYSTLKVQPAELEDSGVYFCASSQERGQYEQYFGPGTRLTVT.

The chain links TRBV19 to TRBJ1-3; D not resolved. In germline, CDR1 is LNHDA, CDR2 SQIVND (reference sequence). Trimming removed 7 bases from V and 0 bases from J, with 10 bases in between. This CDR3 region has 14 residues. The CDR3 sequence: CASIGPISGNTIYF. Here the CDR3 DNA reads TGTGCCAGTATTGGCCCAATCTCTGGAAACACCATATATTTT.

Comment on this clone: One end of the junction is discordant with germline, which a read error may explain. The V and J genes are TRBV6-5 and TRBJ1-2; D call uncertain. The CDR3 totals 12 residues. The germline V gene has CDR1 MNHEY and CDR2 SVGAGI. CDR3 in DNA: TGTGCCAGCAGTTACCACGGAGCTATACCGTTGTTC. It codes for CASSYHGAIPLF.